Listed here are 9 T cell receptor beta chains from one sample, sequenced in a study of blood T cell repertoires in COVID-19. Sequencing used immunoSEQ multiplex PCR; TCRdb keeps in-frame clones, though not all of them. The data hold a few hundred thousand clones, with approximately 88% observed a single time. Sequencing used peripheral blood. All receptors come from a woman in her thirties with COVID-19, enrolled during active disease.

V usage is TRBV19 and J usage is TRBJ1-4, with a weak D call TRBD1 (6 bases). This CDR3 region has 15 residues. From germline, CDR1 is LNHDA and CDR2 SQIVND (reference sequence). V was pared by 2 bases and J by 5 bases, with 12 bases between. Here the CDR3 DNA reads TGTGCCAGTAGTATACAAGGAACAGGGAATGAAAAACTGTTTTTT. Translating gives CASSIQGTGNEKLFF.

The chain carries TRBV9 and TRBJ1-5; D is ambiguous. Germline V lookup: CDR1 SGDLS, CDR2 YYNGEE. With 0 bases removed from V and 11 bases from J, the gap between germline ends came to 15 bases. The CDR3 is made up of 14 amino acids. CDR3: CASSVGFRSPAQHF. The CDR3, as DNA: TGTGCCAGCAGCGTAGGGTTCAGGTCGCCAGCCCAGCATTTT. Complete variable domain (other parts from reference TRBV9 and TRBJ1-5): DSGVTQTPKHLITATGQRVTLRCSPRSGDLSVYWYQQSLDQGLQFLIQYYNGEERAKGNILERFSAQQFPDLHSELNLSSLELGDSALYFCASSVGFRSPAQHFGDGTRLSIL.

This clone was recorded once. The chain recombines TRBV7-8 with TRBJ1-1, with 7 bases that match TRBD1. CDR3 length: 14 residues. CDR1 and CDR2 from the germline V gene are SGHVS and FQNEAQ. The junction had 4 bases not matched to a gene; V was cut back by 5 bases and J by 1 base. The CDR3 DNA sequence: TGTGCCAGCAGCCCCGGGACAGAGAACACTGAAGCTTTCTTT. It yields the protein CASSPGTENTEAFF.

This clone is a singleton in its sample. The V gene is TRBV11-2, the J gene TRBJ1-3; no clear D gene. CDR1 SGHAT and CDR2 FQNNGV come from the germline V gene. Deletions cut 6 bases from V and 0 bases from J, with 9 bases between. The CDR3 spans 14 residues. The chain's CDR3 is CASSLLNSGNTIYF. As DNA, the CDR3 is TGTGCCAGCAGTTTACTTAACTCTGGAAACACCATATATTTT.

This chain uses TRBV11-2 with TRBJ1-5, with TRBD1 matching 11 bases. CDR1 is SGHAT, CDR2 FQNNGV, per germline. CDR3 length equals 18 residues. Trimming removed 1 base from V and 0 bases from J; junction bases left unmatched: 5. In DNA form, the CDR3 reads TGTGCCAGCAGCTTAGGGACAGGGGGCCCCTATAGCAATCAGCCCCAGCATTTT. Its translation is CASSLGTGGPYSNQPQHF.

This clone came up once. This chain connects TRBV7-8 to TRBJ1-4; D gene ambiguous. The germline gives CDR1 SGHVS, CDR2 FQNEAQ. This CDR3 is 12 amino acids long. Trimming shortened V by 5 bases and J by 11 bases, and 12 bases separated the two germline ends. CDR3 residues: CASSLAKEKLFF. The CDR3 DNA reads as TGTGCCAGCAGCCTCGCCAAGGAGAAACTGTTTTTT.

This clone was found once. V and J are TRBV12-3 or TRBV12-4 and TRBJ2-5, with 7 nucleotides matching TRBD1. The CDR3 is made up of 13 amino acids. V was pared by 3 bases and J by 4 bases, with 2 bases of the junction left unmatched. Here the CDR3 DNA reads TGTGCCAGCAGTTTGAACAGGGGAGAGACCCAGTACTTC. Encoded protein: CASSLNRGETQYF.

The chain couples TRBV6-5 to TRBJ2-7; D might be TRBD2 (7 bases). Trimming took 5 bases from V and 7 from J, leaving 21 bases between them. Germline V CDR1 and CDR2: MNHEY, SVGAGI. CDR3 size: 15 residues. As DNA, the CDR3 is TGTGCCAGCAGTCGCCGGGGGGCCTCCCGGGAGGAGCAGTACGTC. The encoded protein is CASSRRGASREEQYV.

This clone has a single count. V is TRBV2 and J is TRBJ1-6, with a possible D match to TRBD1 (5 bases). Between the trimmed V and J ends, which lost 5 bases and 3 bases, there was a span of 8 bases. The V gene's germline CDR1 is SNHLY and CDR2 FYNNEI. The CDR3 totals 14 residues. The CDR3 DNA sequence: TGTGCCAGCAGTATCCAGGGCTATAATTCACCCCTCCACTTT. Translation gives CASSIQGYNSPLHF.